Below are 32 T cell receptor beta chains sequenced from a single sample in a study of cytomegalovirus exposure and HLA in healthy donors. Primers: 60 Vbeta forward and 13 Jbeta reverse. Sequencing used immunoSEQ multiplex PCR; TCRdb keeps in-frame clones, though not all of them. The sample records some 150,000 clones, 79% being singletons. The specimen was PBMCs. These TCRs come from a male donor in good health and CMV-seronegative.

J is TRBJ2-7 and V is TRBV6-5, with 7 bases identical to TRBD1. Looked up from germline, CDR1 is MNHEY and CDR2 is SVGAGI. This CDR3 is 13 amino acids long. V shed 7 bases and J 7 bases; nucleotides not matched to a gene: 10. As DNA, the CDR3 is TGTGCCAGCAACAGACAGGGATGGGAAGAGCAGTACTTC. It codes for CASNRQGWEEQYF.

The chain joins TRBV2 to TRBJ1-2; D is unclear. With 1 base removed from V and 4 bases from J, the gap between germline ends came to 10 bases. The CDR3 consists of 14 residues. Germline CDR1 is SNHLY and CDR2 is FYNNEI. DNA for the CDR3: TGTGCCAGCAGTGAAGGCGGGCAGTCCTATGGCTACACCTTC. Amino acids: CASSEGGQSYGYTF. The variable domain in full, completed from reference TRBV2 and TRBJ1-2, reads EPEVTQTPSHQVTQMGQEVILRCVPISNHLYFYWYRQILGQKVEFLVSFYNNEISEKSEIFDDQFSVERPDGSNFTLKIRSTKLEDSAMYFCASSEGGQSYGYTFGSGTRLTVV.

This clone was counted a single time. The J gene is TRBJ1-6, the V gene TRBV19; TRBD1 might be the D (5 bases). The V gene's germline CDR1 is LNHDA and CDR2 SQIVND (reference sequence). The CDR3 contains 16 residues. Trimming stripped 5 bases from V and 5 bases from J, with 16 bases between. The DNA for the CDR3 is TGTGCCAGTAGTGACGAGTTCAGGGCGAATAATTCACCCCTCCACTTT. This translates into CASSDEFRANNSPLHF.

The chain recombines TRBV5-1 with TRBJ1-1; 7 bases align to TRBD1. Trimming took 2 bases from V and 11 from J; bases not matched to a gene: 9. The CDR3 runs 13 residues. CDR1 is SGHRS and CDR2 is YFSETQ in the germline V gene. CDR3 DNA sequence: TGCGCCAGCAGCTTCCGAGGGGGCGCGCCGGCTTTCTTT. This sequence encodes CASSFRGGAPAFF.

This chain joins TRBV4-3 and TRBJ1-2; D may be TRBD1 (5 bases). Trimming took off 4 bases at V and 7 bases at J, with 16 bases between the two ends. Germline V CDR1 and CDR2: LGHNA, YSLEER. This CDR3 spans 14 amino acids. CDR3 residues: CASSLVGGGVGYTF. CDR3 DNA sequence: TGCGCCAGCAGCCTGGTTGGGGGGGGAGTTGGCTACACCTTC.

For this clone: Other DNA variants within this sample encode the same CDR3. V usage is TRBV6-6 and J usage is TRBJ1-6; D gene uncertain. The CDR3 is 13 residues long. Germline-derived CDR1 and CDR2 are MNHNY and SVGAGI (reference sequence). V was pared by 0 bases and J by 8 bases, with 5 bases between. For the CDR3, the DNA is TGTGCCAGCAGTTACTCTACGGATTCACCCCTCCACTTT. This gives the protein CASSYSTDSPLHF.

The chain carries TRBV19 and TRBJ2-3, with D tentatively TRBD2 (6 bases). Per germline, CDR1 LNHDA and CDR2 SQIVND (reference sequence). V was cut by 7 bases and J by 1 base, with 12 bases left in between. The CDR3 runs 14 residues. The CDR3: CASNPGTRTDTQYF. The CDR3, as DNA: TGTGCCAGTAACCCTGGGACTCGCACAGATACGCAGTATTTT.

The rearrangement uses TRBV6-5 and TRBJ1-1, with D maybe TRBD1 (6 bases). Germline-derived CDR1 and CDR2 are MNHEY and SVGAGI. The CDR3 spans 16 residues. V lost 2 bases, J lost 0 bases, and 13 bases lay in between. The CDR3 region is CASSYAGVGMNTEAFF. CDR3 DNA: TGTGCCAGCAGTTACGCAGGGGTGGGCATGAACACTGAAGCTTTCTTT.

This sequence joins TRBV4-3 and TRBJ1-4; 8 bases are a match to TRBD1. J lost 7 bases, V lost 5 bases, and 6 bases had no gene match. The germline gives CDR1 LGHNA, CDR2 YSLEER. The CDR3 has 14 amino acids. The CDR3 DNA reads as TGCGCCAGCAGCTCCGACAGGGGACGTGAAAAACTGTTTTTT. This encodes CASSSDRGREKLFF.

The V gene is TRBV9, the J gene TRBJ2-3; tentatively, D is TRBD2 (6 bases). CDR1 and CDR2 from the germline V gene are SGDLS and YYNGEE. This CDR3 has 16 residues. Trimming removed 2 bases from V and 6 bases from J, with 19 bases in between. The CDR3 sequence: CASSVGPGLLTDTQYF. The CDR3 DNA reads as TGTGCCAGCAGCGTGGGGCCGGGACTCCTGACGGATACGCAGTATTTT.

This clone was counted between two and nine times. The chain is built from TRBV5-4 and TRBJ1-5; the match to TRBD1 covers 10 bases. The CDR3 contains 15 residues. The J segment lost 2 bases and the V segment lost 4 bases, leaving 3 bases of the junction unmatched. The germline CDR1 and CDR2 sequences are SGHNT and YYREEE (reference sequence). The CDR3 protein is CASSRGTGGNQPQHF. DNA for the CDR3: TGTGCCAGCAGCCGAGGGACAGGGGGCAATCAGCCCCAGCATTTT.

CDR3: CASTPRGQGDSPLHF. The CDR3 DNA follows: TGTGCCAGCACGCCACGGGGACAGGGTGATTCACCCCTCCACTTT. The chain combines TRBV11-2 with TRBJ1-6; 9 positions match TRBD1. With 7 bases clipped from V and 8 bases from J, the junction kept 9 bases outside the gene matches. The germline CDR1 and CDR2 sequences are SGHAT and FQNNGV. CDR3 size: 15 residues.

V is TRBV19 and J is TRBJ1-2, with 7 bases identical to TRBD1. V was pared by 0 bases and J by 0 bases, with 4 bases of the junction left unmatched. The CDR3 is 16 residues long. The germline V gene has CDR1 LNHDA and CDR2 SQIVND (reference sequence). The CDR3 coding sequence is TGTGCCAGTAGTATAGATAACAGGGGTACTAACTATGGCTACACCTTC. Protein product: CASSIDNRGTNYGYTF.

The genes are TRBV13 and TRBJ2-3, with a possible D match to TRBD2 (7 bases). Trimming took 3 bases from V and 1 from J, leaving 11 bases between them. CDR1 and CDR2 (germline): PRHDT, FYEKMQ (reference sequence). The CDR3 consists of 15 residues. CDR3 region: CASSFEGGGTDTQYF. CDR3 bases: TGTGCCAGCAGCTTTGAGGGGGGGGGCACAGATACGCAGTATTTT. Supplemented by reference TRBV13 and TRBJ2-3, the full variable domain reads AAGVIQSPRHLIKEKRETATLKCYPIPRHDTVYWYQQGPGQDPQFLISFYEKMQSDKGSIPDRFSAQQFSDYHSELNMSSLELGDSALYFCASSFEGGGTDTQYFGPGTRLTVL.

This clone showed up just once. V is TRBV2 and J is TRBJ2-7; D unclear. The ends were cut back, 2 bases at V and 1 base at J, with 3 bases in the middle. This CDR3 spans 12 amino acids. Germline loops: CDR1 SNHLY, CDR2 FYNNEI. CDR3 protein: CASSEYSYEQYF. As DNA, the CDR3 is TGTGCCAGCAGTGAATATTCCTACGAGCAGTACTTC.

This chain links TRBV7-2 with TRBJ2-7; weak D call: TRBD1 (5 bases). Germline CDR1 is SGHTA and CDR2 is FQGNSA. V dropped 1 base and J dropped 4 bases, with 8 bases sitting between them. The CDR3 totals 13 residues. Here the CDR3 DNA reads TGTGCCAGCAGCTTAGTACGACAGTACGAGCAGTACTTC. Translated: CASSLVRQYEQYF.

Only one count was recorded for this clone. The chain carries TRBV7-2 and TRBJ2-1, with D possibly matching TRBD2 (6 bases). CDR3 size: 16 residues. Germline CDR1 reads SGHTA; CDR2 reads FQGNSA. V was shortened by 5 bases and J by 0 bases, with 14 bases between the two germline ends. The CDR3 protein is CASSITSWSSYNEQFF. The DNA of the CDR3 is TGTGCCAGCAGCATCACTAGCTGGAGCTCCTACAATGAGCAGTTCTTC.

The chain recombines TRBV5-6 with TRBJ1-6, with D tentatively TRBD1 (5 bases). This CDR3 is built from 13 residues. Looked up from germline, CDR1 is SGHDT and CDR2 is YYEEEE. Between the trimmed V and J ends, which lost 4 bases and 10 bases, there was a span of 12 bases. For the CDR3, the DNA is TGTGCCAGCAGCCCCAGCGGGGGATCACCCCTCCACTTT. Its protein is CASSPSGGSPLHF. The full variable domain, completed using reference TRBV5-6 and TRBJ1-6, is DAGVTQSPTHLIKTRGQQVTLRCSPKSGHDTVSWYQQALGQGPQFIFQYYEEEERQRGNFPDRFSGHQFPNYSSELNVNALLLGDSALYLCASSPSGGSPLHFGNGTRLTVT.

The table lists this clone with a few counts. V gene TRBV29-1 combines with J gene TRBJ1-1; D unresolved. Germline CDR1 is SQVTM and CDR2 is ANQGSEA. Trimming pared 2 bases from V and 11 bases from J, leaving 15 bases between. The CDR3 sequence is 12 residues long. CDR3 in amino acids: CSVEFGFGYAFF. The CDR3 DNA follows: TGCAGCGTTGAATTCGGGTTCGGGTATGCTTTCTTT.

This clone was found a few times. This rearrangement joins TRBV18 to TRBJ1-2; D gene ambiguous. In germline, CDR1 is KGHSH, CDR2 LQKENI. Trimming removed 6 bases at V and 8 bases at J, with 10 bases between. This CDR3 is 11 amino acids long. This CDR3 reads CASSTESGYTF. The CDR3 DNA reads TGTGCCAGCTCCACAGAGTCCGGCTACACCTTC.

The rearrangement links TRBV7-2 to TRBJ2-7; TRBD2 aligns across 9 bases. The V segment lost 6 bases and the J segment 7 bases; nucleotides outside the gene matches: 13. This CDR3 has 15 residues. CDR1 is SGHTA and CDR2 is FQGNSA in the germline V gene. Written as DNA, the CDR3 is TGTGCCAGCAGGTCCGCGGGGGGGCCGATGGGTGAGCAGTACTTC. Amino acids: CASRSAGGPMGEQYF.

V is TRBV19 and J is TRBJ1-5; 9 bases line up with TRBD1. Germline CDR1 LNHDA, CDR2 SQIVND (reference sequence). The CDR3 totals 15 residues. Trimming removed 6 bases from V and 3 bases from J; junction bases left unmatched: 6. CDR3: CASRPGQGPNQPQHF. The CDR3 DNA follows: TGTGCCAGTAGACCGGGACAGGGCCCCAATCAGCCCCAGCATTTT.

The V gene is TRBV19, the J gene TRBJ1-6, with 7 bases matching TRBD1. The germline gives CDR1 LNHDA, CDR2 SQIVND (reference sequence). V lost 7 bases, J lost 10 bases, and 13 bases stayed unmatched. The CDR3 is 15 residues long. The CDR3 coding sequence is TGTGCCAGTACCAAGGGGGACAGTTTATACTCACCCCTCCACTTT. Protein sequence: CASTKGDSLYSPLHF. Drawing the rest from reference TRBV19 and TRBJ1-6, the complete variable domain is DGGITQSPKYLFRKEGQNVTLSCEQNLNHDAMYWYRQDPGQGLRLIYYSQIVNDFQKGDIAEGYSVSREKKESFPLTVTSAQKNPTAFYLCASTKGDSLYSPLHFGNGTRLTVT.

This chain links TRBV12-5 with TRBJ2-2, with TRBD1 identical over 10 bases. Germline V CDR1 and CDR2: LGHNT, FRNRAP. The J segment lost 4 bases and the V segment lost 0 bases, leaving 11 bases of the junction unmatched. The CDR3 runs to 19 residues. The DNA of the CDR3 is TGTGCTAGTGGTTTGGTACAAGGGGACAGGGGATGGGGCACCGGGGAGCTGTTTTTT. Protein sequence: CASGLVQGDRGWGTGELFF.

This clone is a singleton in its sample. This rearrangement joins TRBV7-9 to TRBJ1-1; 7 bases line up with TRBD1. This CDR3 has 14 residues. The germline V gene encodes CDR1 SEHNR and CDR2 FQNEAQ (reference sequence). The V segment lost 5 bases and the J segment 4 bases; nucleotides outside the gene matches: 7. The CDR3 sequence: CASSIDRAFTEAFF. The CDR3 coding sequence is TGTGCCAGCAGCATCGACAGGGCATTCACTGAAGCTTTCTTT. Full variable domain (outside the CDR3, taken from reference TRBV7-9 and TRBJ1-1): DTGVSQNPRHKITKRGQNVTFRCDPISEHNRLYWYRQTLGQGPEFLTYFQNEAQLEKSRLLSDRFSAERPKGSFSTLEIQRTEQGDSAMYLCASSIDRAFTEAFFGQGTRLTVV.

This rearrangement joins TRBV9 to TRBJ2-5; 8 nucleotides align to TRBD1. V lost 0 bases and J lost 5; bases outside the gene matches: 6. CDR1 SGDLS and CDR2 YYNGEE come from the germline V gene. This CDR3 spans 15 amino acids. The CDR3 is CASSVEGQGGETQYF. CDR3 DNA: TGTGCCAGCAGCGTAGAAGGACAGGGAGGTGAGACCCAGTACTTC.

The rearrangement uses TRBV4-1 and TRBJ2-5, with a tentative D call TRBD2 (5 bases). The CDR3 covers 18 residues. V was shortened by 4 bases and J by 5 bases, with 26 bases between the two germline ends. Germline-derived CDR1 and CDR2 are MGHRA and YSYEKL. CDR3 sequence: CASSPQSSGPGSWETQYF. The CDR3 DNA reads TGCGCCAGCAGCCCCCAAAGTTCGGGTCCGGGGTCATGGGAGACCCAGTACTTC.

The chain links TRBV19 to TRBJ2-5; 11 bases agree with TRBD2. Germline V gene sequence: CDR1 LNHDA, CDR2 SQIVND (reference sequence). This CDR3 spans 15 amino acids. The ends lost 4 bases at V and 5 bases at J; junction bases unmatched: 6. The CDR3 reads CASSTLAGGRETQYF. DNA for the CDR3: TGTGCCAGTAGTACCCTAGCGGGGGGTAGGGAGACCCAGTACTTC.

The V gene is TRBV27, the J gene TRBJ2-7, with TRBD1 identical over 11 bases. The germline CDR1 and CDR2 sequences are MNHEY and SMNVEV (reference sequence). V lost 3 bases to trimming and J lost 2 bases; unmatched junction nucleotides: 3. The CDR3 is made up of 15 amino acids. Written as DNA, the CDR3 is TGTGCCAGCAGTTTGGGGACAGGGGGTACCTACGAGCAGTACTTC. This codes for CASSLGTGGTYEQYF.

The chain employs TRBV25-1 and TRBJ2-7, with 11 bases that match TRBD1. CDR1 and CDR2 (germline): MGHDK, SYGVNS. This CDR3 contains 14 residues. V shed 6 bases and J 4 bases; nucleotides not matched to a gene: 5. The CDR3 nucleotides are TGTGCCAGCAGCCCGGGACAGGGGGTTTACGAGCAGTACTTC. This translates into CASSPGQGVYEQYF.

The chain has TRBV4-2 and TRBJ2-2, with TRBD1 identical over 8 bases. V lost 3 bases and J lost 4; bases outside the gene matches: 7. The CDR3 runs to 16 residues. Germline loops: CDR1 LGHNA, CDR2 YNFKEQ. This chain's CDR3 is CASSHTDRGGTGELFF. CDR3 bases: TGTGCCAGCAGCCACACCGACAGGGGTGGCACCGGGGAGCTGTTTTTT.

The V and J genes are TRBV2 and TRBJ1-2; 9 bases match TRBD1. The CDR3 spans 16 residues. The ends lost 9 bases at V and 3 bases at J; junction bases unmatched: 14. Germline-derived CDR1 and CDR2 are SNHLY and FYNNEI. CDR3: CASRGDRESWDYGYTF. CDR3 DNA sequence: TGTGCCAGTCGGGGGGACAGGGAAAGTTGGGACTATGGCTACACCTTC.